The 4 T cell receptor beta chains below come from one sample, sequenced in a study of cytomegalovirus exposure and HLA in healthy donors. Assay used: immunoSEQ multiplex PCR; TCRdb lists only in-frame clones, some missing. Of more than 90,000 clones in the sample, approximately 90% were seen once. Input material: PBMCs. Every receptor here comes from a man between 18 and 35 years old in good health and CMV-seronegative.

Only one count was recorded for this clone. This chain uses TRBV21-1 with TRBJ2-7; the table's D call, TRBD1, has no DNA check behind it. TRBV21-1 is listed as a pseudogene. CDR3 length: 15 amino acids. CDR3 DNA: TGTGCCAGCAGCAAAGAGTGTTCCAGGGGCCACGAGCAGTACTTC. Translated, it gives CASSKECSRGHEQYF.

The CDR3 is CASSTYYEQYF. The CDR3 DNA reads TGTGCCAGCAGCACATATTACGAGCAGTACTTC. This chain joins TRBV5-6 and TRBJ2-7; D is unclear. This CDR3 has 11 residues. Germline CDR1 SGHDT, CDR2 YYEEEE. Trimming took off 4 bases at V and 4 bases at J, with 6 bases between the two ends.

This sequence joins TRBV7-2 and TRBJ2-1; possibly TRBD1 for D (5 bases). The length of the CDR3 is 14 residues. Germline V gives CDR1 SGHTA, CDR2 FQGNSA. Trimming stripped 8 bases from V and 7 bases from J, with 18 bases between. In nucleotides, the CDR3 is TGTGCCAGCCTCGGACAACCAGCCCAGAATGAGCAGTTCTTC. Encoded protein: CASLGQPAQNEQFF.

The chain carries TRBV19 and TRBJ2-7; D possibly corresponds to TRBD1 (6 bases). The CDR3 contains 15 residues. Germline CDR1 reads LNHDA; CDR2 reads SQIVND (reference sequence). V lost 5 bases, J lost 0 bases, and 14 bases lay in between. CDR3 sequence: CASSLGWTDSYEQYF. DNA for the CDR3: TGTGCCAGTAGTTTGGGTTGGACAGACTCCTACGAGCAGTACTTC.